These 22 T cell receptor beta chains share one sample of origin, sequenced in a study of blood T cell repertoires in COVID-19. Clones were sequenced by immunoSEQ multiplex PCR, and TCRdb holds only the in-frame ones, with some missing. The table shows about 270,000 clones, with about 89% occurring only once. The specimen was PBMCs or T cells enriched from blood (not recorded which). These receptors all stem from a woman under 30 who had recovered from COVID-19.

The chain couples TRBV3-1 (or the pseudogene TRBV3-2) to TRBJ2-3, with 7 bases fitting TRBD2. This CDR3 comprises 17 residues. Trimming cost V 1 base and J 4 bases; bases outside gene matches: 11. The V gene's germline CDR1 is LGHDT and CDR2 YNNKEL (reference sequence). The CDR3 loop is CASSQGLALGPADTQYF. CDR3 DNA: TGTGCCAGCAGCCAAGGACTAGCCCTAGGTCCCGCAGATACGCAGTATTTT.

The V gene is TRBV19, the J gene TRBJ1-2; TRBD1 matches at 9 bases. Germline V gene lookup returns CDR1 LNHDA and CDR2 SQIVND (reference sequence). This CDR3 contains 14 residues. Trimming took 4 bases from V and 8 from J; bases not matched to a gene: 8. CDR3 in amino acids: CASSTYRGLGGYTF. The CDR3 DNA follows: TGTGCCAGTAGTACATACAGGGGGCTCGGGGGCTACACCTTC.

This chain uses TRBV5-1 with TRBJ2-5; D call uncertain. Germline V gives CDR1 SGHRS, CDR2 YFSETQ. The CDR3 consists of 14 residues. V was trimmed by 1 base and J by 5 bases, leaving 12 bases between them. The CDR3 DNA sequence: TGCGCCAGCAGCTTGATTCCACTCGGGGAGACCCAGTACTTC. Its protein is CASSLIPLGETQYF.

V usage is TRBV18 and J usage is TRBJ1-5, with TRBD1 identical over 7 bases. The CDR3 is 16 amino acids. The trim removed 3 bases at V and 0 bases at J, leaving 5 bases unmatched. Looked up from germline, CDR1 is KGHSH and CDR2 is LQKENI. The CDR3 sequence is CASSPGTVDSNQPQHF. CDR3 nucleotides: TGTGCCAGCTCACCGGGGACAGTCGATAGCAATCAGCCCCAGCATTTT.

CDR3 sequence reads: CASSRTRGEEDGYTF. CDR3 bases: TGCGCCAGCAGCCGGACCAGAGGGGAGGAAGATGGCTACACCTTC. The chain joins TRBV4-1 to TRBJ1-2; the D gene is possibly TRBD1 (5 bases). The CDR3 spans 15 residues. The V end lost 4 bases, the J end lost 6 bases, and 18 bases lay between the germline ends. Per the germline V gene, CDR1 is MGHRA and CDR2 is YSYEKL.

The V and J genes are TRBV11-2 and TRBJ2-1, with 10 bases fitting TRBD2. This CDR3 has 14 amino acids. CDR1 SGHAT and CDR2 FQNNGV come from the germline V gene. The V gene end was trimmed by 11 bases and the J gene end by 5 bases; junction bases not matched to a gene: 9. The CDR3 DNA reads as TGTGCCGGGGGATGGACTAGCGGTGACAATGAGCAGTTCTTC. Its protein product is CAGGWTSGDNEQFF.

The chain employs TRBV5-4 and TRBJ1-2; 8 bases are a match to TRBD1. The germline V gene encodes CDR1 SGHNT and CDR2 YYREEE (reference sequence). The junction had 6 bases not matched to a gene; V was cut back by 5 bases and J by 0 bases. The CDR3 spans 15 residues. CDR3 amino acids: CASSYGTGPNYGYTF. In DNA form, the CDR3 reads TGTGCCAGCAGTTATGGGACAGGTCCTAACTATGGCTACACCTTC.

The CDR3 here is CASRDNGNTEAFF. The DNA for the CDR3 is TGTGCCAGTAGGGACAATGGGAACACTGAAGCTTTCTTT. The chain couples TRBV10-3 to TRBJ1-1, with D possibly TRBD1 on 6 matching bases. V dropped 10 bases and J dropped 1 base, with 13 bases sitting between them. The CDR3 spans 13 residues. Germline lookup yields CDR1 ENHRY and CDR2 SYGVKD.

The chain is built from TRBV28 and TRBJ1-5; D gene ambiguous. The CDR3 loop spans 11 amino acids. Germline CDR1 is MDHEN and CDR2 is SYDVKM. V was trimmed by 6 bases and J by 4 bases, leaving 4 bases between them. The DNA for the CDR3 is TGTGCCAGCAGGGCAAATCAGCCCCAGCATTTT. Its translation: CASRANQPQHF.

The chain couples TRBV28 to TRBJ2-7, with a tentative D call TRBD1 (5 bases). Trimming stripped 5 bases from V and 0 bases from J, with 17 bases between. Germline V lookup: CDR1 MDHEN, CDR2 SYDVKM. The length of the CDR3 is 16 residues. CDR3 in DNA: TGTGCCAGCAGTGTATTTACAGGTCAAGCCTCCTACGAGCAGTACTTC. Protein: CASSVFTGQASYEQYF.

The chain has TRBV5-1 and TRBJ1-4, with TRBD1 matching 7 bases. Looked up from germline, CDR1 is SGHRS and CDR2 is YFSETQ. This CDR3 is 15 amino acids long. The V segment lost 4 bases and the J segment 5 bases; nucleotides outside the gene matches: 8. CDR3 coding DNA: TGCGCCAGCAGCCAGCAACAGGGGAGGAATGAAAAACTGTTTTTT. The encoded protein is CASSQQQGRNEKLFF.

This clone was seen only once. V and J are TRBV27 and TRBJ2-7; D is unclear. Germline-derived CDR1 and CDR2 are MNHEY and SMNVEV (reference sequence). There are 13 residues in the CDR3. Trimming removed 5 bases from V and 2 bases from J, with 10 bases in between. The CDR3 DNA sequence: TGTGCCAGCAGTCCACAGATTGCCTACGAGCAGTACTTC. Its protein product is CASSPQIAYEQYF.

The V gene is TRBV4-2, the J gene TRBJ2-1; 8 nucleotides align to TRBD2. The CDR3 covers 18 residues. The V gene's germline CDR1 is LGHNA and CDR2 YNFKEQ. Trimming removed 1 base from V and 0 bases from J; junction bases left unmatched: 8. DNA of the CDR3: TGTGCCAGCAGCCAAGTCAGGATAGCGGGACGCTCCTACAATGAGCAGTTCTTC. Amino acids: CASSQVRIAGRSYNEQFF.

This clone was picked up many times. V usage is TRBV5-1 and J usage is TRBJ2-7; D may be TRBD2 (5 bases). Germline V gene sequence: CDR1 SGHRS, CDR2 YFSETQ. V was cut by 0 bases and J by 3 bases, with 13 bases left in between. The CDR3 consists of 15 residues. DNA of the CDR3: TGCGCCAGCAGCTTGGACGAAGGACTCCTCTACGAGCAGTACTTC. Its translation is CASSLDEGLLYEQYF.

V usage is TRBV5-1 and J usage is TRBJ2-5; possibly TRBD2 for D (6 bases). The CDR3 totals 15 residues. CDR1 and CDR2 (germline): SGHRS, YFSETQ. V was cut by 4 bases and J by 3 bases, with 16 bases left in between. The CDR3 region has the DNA TGCGCCAGCAGCCTGAGAGTGGCGGGAAAAGAGACCCAGTACTTC. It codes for CASSLRVAGKETQYF.

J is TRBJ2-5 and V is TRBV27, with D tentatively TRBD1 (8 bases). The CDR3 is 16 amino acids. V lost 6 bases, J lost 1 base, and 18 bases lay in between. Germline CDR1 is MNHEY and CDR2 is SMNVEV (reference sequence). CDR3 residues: CASSLGQGLIQETQYF. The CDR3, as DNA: TGTGCCAGCAGCCTCGGACAGGGACTAATCCAAGAGACCCAGTACTTC.

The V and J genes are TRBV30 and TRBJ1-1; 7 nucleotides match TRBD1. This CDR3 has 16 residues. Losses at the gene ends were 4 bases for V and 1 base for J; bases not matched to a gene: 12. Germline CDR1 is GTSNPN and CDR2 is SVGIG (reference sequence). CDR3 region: CAWNLERDRPNTEAFF. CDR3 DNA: TGTGCCTGGAATCTTGAACGGGACAGACCGAACACTGAAGCTTTCTTT.

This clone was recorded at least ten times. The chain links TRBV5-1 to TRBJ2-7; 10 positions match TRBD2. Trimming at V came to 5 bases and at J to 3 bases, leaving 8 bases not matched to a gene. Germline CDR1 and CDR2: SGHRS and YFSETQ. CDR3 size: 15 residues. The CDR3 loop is CASSRLAGDIYEQYF. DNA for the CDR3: TGCGCCAGCAGTCGTCTAGCGGGGGACATCTACGAGCAGTACTTC.

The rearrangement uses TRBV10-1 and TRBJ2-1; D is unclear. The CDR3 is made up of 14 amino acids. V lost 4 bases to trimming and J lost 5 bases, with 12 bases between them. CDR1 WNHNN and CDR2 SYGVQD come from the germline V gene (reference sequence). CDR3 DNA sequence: TGCGCCAGCAGTGTCGGTAGCAGAAACAATGAGCAGTTCTTC. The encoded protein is CASSVGSRNNEQFF.

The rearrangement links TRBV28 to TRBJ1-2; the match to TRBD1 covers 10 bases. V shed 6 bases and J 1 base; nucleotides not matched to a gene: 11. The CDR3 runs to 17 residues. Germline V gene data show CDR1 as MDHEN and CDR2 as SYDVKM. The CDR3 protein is CASSLYRDRGLNYGYTF. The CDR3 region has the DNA TGTGCCAGCAGCCTTTACCGGGACAGGGGACTTAACTATGGCTACACCTTC.

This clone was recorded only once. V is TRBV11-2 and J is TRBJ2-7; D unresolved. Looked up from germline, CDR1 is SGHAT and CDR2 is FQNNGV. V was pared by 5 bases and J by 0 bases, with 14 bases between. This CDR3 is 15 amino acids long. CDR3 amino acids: CASSQLRLSSYEQYF. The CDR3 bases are TGTGCCAGCAGCCAACTCAGACTGAGCTCCTACGAGCAGTACTTC.

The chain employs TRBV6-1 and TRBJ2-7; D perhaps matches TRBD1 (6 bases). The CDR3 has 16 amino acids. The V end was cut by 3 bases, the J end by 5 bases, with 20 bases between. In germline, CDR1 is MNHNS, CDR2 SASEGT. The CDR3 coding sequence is TGTGCCAGCAGTGACCTAATTGGGGGCCCCGGGGACGAGCAGTACTTC. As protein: CASSDLIGGPGDEQYF.